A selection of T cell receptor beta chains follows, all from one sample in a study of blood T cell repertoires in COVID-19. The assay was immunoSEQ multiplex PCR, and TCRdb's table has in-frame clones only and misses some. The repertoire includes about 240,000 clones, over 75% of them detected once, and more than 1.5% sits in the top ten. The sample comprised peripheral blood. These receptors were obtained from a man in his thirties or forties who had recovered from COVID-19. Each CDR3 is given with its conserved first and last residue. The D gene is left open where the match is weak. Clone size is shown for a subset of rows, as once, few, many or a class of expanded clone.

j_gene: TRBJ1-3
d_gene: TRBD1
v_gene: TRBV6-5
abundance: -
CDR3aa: CASSLTGGSGNTIYF
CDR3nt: TGTGCCAGCAGTCTTACAGGGGGCAGTGGAAACACCATATATTTT

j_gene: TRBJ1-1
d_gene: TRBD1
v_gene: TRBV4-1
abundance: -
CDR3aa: CASSQQTSKPGTGGVNTEAFF
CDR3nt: TGCGCCAGCAGCCAACAAACCTCAAAACCCGGGACAGGGGGTGTGAACACTGAAGCTTTCTTT

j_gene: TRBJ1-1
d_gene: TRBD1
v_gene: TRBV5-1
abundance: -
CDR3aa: CASSLDRWDTEAFF
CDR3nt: TGCGCCAGCAGCCTGGACAGGTGGGACACTGAAGCTTTCTTT

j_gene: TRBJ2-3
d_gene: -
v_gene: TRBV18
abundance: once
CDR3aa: CASSPPISTDTQYF
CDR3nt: TGTGCCAGCTCACCACCTATTTCCACAGATACGCAGTATTTT

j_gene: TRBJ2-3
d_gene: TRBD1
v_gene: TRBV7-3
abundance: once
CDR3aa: CASSFGTATDTQYF
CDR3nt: TGTGCCAGCAGCTTTGGGACAGCTACAGATACGCAGTATTTT

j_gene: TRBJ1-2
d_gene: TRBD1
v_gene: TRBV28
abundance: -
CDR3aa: CASSPGTGLYYGYTF
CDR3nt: TGTGCCAGCAGCCCCGGGACAGGGCTCTACTATGGCTACACCTTC

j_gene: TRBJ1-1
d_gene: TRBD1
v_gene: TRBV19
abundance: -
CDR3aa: CASSIVAGGTEAFF
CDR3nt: TGTGCCAGTAGTATAGTTGCAGGGGGCACTGAAGCTTTCTTT

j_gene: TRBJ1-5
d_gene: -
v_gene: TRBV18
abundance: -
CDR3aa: CASSPRRGRVQPQHF
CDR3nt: TGTGCCAGCTCACCGCGGAGGGGCAGGGTTCAGCCCCAGCATTTT

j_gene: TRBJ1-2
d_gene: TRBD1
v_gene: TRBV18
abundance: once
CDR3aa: CASSPPGTGVCGYTF
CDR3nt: TGTGCCAGCTCACCACCCGGGACAGGGGTTTGTGGCTACACCTTC

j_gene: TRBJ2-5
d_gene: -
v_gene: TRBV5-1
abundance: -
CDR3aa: CASSLTGNRQETQYF
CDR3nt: TGCGCCAGCAGCCTAACCGGTAACCGCCAAGAGACCCAGTACTTC

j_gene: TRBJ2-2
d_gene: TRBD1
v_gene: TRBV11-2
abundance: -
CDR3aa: CASSYRQGTGELFF
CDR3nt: TGTGCCAGCAGCTATCGACAGGGGACCGGGGAGCTGTTTTTT

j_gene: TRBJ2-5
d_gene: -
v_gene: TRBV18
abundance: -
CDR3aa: CASSPIGQTETQYF
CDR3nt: TGTGCCAGCTCACCAATAGGACAGACAGAGACCCAGTACTTC

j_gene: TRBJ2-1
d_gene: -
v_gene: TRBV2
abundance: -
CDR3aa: CASSEVRAGAPFEQFF
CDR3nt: TGTGCCAGCAGTGAAGTGCGGGCGGGGGCCCCTTTTGAGCAGTTCTTC

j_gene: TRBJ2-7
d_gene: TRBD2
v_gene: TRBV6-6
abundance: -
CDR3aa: CASSGLAGAYYEQYF
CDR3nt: TGTGCCAGCAGTGGACTAGCGGGGGCTTACTACGAGCAGTACTTC

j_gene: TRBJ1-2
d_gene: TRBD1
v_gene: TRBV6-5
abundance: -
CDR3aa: CASSYSPAGGNYGYTF
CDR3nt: TGTGCCAGCAGTTACTCGCCGGCAGGGGGGAACTATGGCTACACCTTC

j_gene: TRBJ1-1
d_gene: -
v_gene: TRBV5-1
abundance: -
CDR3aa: CASSLSTYTEAFF
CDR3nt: TGCGCCAGCAGCTTGAGCACTTACACTGAAGCTTTCTTT

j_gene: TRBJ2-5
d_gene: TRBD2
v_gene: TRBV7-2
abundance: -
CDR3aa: CASRGDSAGRGQYF
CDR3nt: TGTGCCAGCAGAGGGGACTCAGCGGGGAGGGGACAGTACTTC

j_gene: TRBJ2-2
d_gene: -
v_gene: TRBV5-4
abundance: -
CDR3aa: CASSFRQVNTGELFF
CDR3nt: TGTGCCAGCAGCTTTCGACAGGTGAACACCGGGGAGCTGTTTTTT

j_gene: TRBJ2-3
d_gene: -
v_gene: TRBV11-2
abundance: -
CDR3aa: CASSLRGGRTDTQYF
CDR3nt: TGTGCCAGCAGCTTAAGGGGGGGCCGAACAGATACGCAGTATTTT

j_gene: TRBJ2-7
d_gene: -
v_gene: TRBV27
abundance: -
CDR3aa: CASSLFRGPYEQYF
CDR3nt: TGTGCCAGCAGTTTATTTAGGGGCCCGTACGAGCAGTACTTC

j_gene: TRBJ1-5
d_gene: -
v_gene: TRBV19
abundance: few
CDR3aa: CASSIGGYGNQPQHF
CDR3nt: TGTGCCAGTAGTATAGGAGGTTACGGCAATCAGCCCCAGCATTTT

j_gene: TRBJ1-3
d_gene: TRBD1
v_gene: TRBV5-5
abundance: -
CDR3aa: CASSLRDRGFQSAGNTIYF
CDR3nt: TGTGCCAGCAGCCTTCGGGACAGGGGGTTCCAGAGCGCTGGAAACACCATATATTTT

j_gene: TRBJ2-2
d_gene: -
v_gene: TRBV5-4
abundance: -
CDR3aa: CASSPDQTGELFF
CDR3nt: TGTGCCAGCAGCCCAGATCAGACCGGGGAGCTGTTTTTT

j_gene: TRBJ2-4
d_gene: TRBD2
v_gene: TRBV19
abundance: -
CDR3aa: CASSYTPGLAGILAKNIQYF
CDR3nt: TGTGCCAGTAGTTATACCCCGGGACTAGCGGGTATACTAGCCAAAAACATTCAGTACTTC

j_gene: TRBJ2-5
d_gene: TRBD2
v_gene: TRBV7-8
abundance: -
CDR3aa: CASSMTSGGLETQYF
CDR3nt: TGTGCCAGCAGCATGACTAGCGGGGGACTCGAGACCCAGTACTTC

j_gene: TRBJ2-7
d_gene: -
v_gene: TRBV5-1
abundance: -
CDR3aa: CASSLAQSYEQYF
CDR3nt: TGCGCCAGCAGCTTGGCCCAGTCCTACGAGCAGTACTTC

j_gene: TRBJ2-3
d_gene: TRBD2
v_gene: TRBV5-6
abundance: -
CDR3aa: CASSLTSGGADTQYF
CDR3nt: TGTGCCAGCAGCTTAACTAGCGGGGGGGCAGATACGCAGTATTTT

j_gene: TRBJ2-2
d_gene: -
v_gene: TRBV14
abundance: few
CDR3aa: CASSQQTYTGELFF
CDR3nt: TGTGCCAGCAGCCAACAGACATACACCGGGGAGCTGTTTTTT

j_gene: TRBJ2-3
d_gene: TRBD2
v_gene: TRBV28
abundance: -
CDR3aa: CASSLMRGVTDTQYF
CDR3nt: TGTGCCAGCAGTTTAATGCGGGGGGTCACAGATACGCAGTATTTT

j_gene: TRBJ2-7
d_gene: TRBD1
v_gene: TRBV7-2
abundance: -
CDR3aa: CASSPSWTGYEQYF
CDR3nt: TGTGCCAGCAGCCCCTCCTGGACAGGGTACGAGCAGTACTTC

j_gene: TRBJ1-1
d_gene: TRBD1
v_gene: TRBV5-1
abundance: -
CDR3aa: CASSADRAILDTEAFF
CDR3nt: TGCGCCAGCAGCGCAGACAGGGCTATCTTAGACACTGAAGCTTTCTTT